Each of the 15 T cell receptor beta chains below was sequenced from the same sample in a study of cytomegalovirus exposure and HLA in healthy donors. A multiplex PCR was run with 60 Vbeta primers and 13 Jbeta primers. TCRdb's table, derived via immunoSEQ multiplex PCR, lists solely in-frame clones and lacks some. Among around 200,000 clones listed, 75% to 90% were seen once. Sequenced sample: PBMCs. These receptor sequences come from a man aged 35-49 years in good health and CMV-seropositive.

This chain's CDR3 is CASSYRGLAEKLFF. The CDR3 DNA is TGTGCCAGCAGTTACAGGGGGCTAGCTGAAAAACTGTTTTTT. The genes are TRBV6-5 and TRBJ1-4, with 7 bases that match TRBD1. The germline gives CDR1 MNHEY, CDR2 SVGAGI. Losses at the gene ends were 2 bases for V and 7 bases for J; bases not matched to a gene: 4. The CDR3 has 14 amino acids.

This chain links TRBV4-3 with TRBJ1-5, with TRBD1 matching 8 bases. In germline, CDR1 is LGHNA, CDR2 YSLEER. The CDR3 covers 14 residues. Trimming took 0 bases from V and 6 from J; bases not matched to a gene: 1. The CDR3 sequence is CASSQDTGGQPQHF. The DNA of the CDR3 is TGCGCCAGCAGCCAAGATACAGGGGGTCAGCCCCAGCATTTT.

The gene calls are TRBV27 and TRBJ2-1, with TRBD2 matching over 10 bases. The junction had 4 bases not matched to a gene; V was cut back by 7 bases and J by 7 bases. CDR1 and CDR2 (germline): MNHEY, SMNVEV (reference sequence). The CDR3 totals 13 residues. Here the CDR3 reads CASTPSGGNEQFF. CDR3 DNA: TGTGCCAGCACCCCTAGCGGGGGTAATGAGCAGTTCTTC.

This clone was seen only a few times. This rearrangement joins TRBV6-5 to TRBJ1-1; perhaps TRBD1 as D (5 bases). Germline V gene data show CDR1 as MNHEY and CDR2 as SVGAGI. The CDR3 loop spans 14 amino acids. V was pared by 1 base and J by 1 base, with 7 bases between. As DNA, the CDR3 is TGTGCCAGCAGTTACTTGGGGCCGAACACTGAAGCTTTCTTT. This codes for CASSYLGPNTEAFF.

The V call is TRBV9, the J call TRBJ2-2; D possibly corresponds to TRBD1 (6 bases). Germline CDR1 reads SGDLS; CDR2 reads YYNGEE. The CDR3 spans 15 residues. Between the trimmed V and J ends, which lost 5 bases and 5 bases, there was a span of 16 bases. This CDR3 is CASSQTAGETGELFF. In nucleotides, the CDR3 is TGTGCCAGCAGTCAGACGGCAGGGGAGACCGGGGAGCTGTTTTTT.

This clone was seen more than once but under ten times. The chain couples TRBV19 to TRBJ1-3; 8 bases are a match to TRBD1. CDR3 length: 13 residues. The V segment lost 8 bases and the J segment 4 bases; nucleotides outside the gene matches: 4. CDR1 is LNHDA, CDR2 SQIVND, per germline (reference sequence). The CDR3 DNA sequence: TGTGCCAGTGGACAGGGAGCCGGAAACACCATATATTTT. Translated: CASGQGAGNTIYF.

A remark on this clone: Other DNA variants within this sample encode the same CDR3. The DNA of the CDR3 is TGTGCCAGCAGATCAGACGGAGACTACGAGCAGTACTTC. Translation gives CASRSDGDYEQYF. The V gene is TRBV14, the J gene TRBJ2-7; D is undetermined. This CDR3 has 13 residues. Germline V gene lookup returns CDR1 SGHDN and CDR2 FVKESK. The germline V and J ends were trimmed by 6 bases and 3 bases, with 12 bases remaining between them.

The V gene is TRBV9, the J gene TRBJ2-2; 8 positions agree with TRBD1. Per germline, CDR1 SGDLS and CDR2 YYNGEE. V shed 4 bases, J shed 4 bases, and the junction held 6 bases outside the gene matches. The CDR3 is 15 residues long. CDR3 sequence (DNA): TGTGCCAGCAGCTTAGGACAGGGACCCACCGGGGAGCTGTTTTTT. It translates to CASSLGQGPTGELFF.

The rearrangement links TRBV9 to TRBJ1-6; maybe TRBD1 (6 bases). Germline CDR1 and CDR2: SGDLS and YYNGEE. The V end lost 4 bases, the J end lost 7 bases, and 12 bases lay between the germline ends. CDR3 size: 14 residues. CDR3 residues: CASSQAGVNSPLHF. In DNA form, the CDR3 reads TGTGCCAGCAGCCAGGCAGGGGTAAATTCACCCCTCCACTTT. Full variable domain (rest looked up from reference TRBV9 and TRBJ1-6): DSGVTQTPKHLITATGQRVTLRCSPRSGDLSVYWYQQSLDQGLQFLIQYYNGEERAKGNILERFSAQQFPDLHSELNLSSLELGDSALYFCASSQAGVNSPLHFGNGTRLTVT.

The chain has TRBV11-3 and TRBJ2-5; D is possibly TRBD2 (6 bases). V was cut by 5 bases and J by 5 bases, with 12 bases left in between. Germline V lookup: CDR1 SGHNT, CDR2 YENEEA. CDR3 length equals 13 residues. CDR3 region: CASSLGEAETQYF. In DNA, the CDR3 is TGTGCCAGCAGCCTAGGGGAGGCGGAGACCCAGTACTTC. Supplemented by reference TRBV11-3 and TRBJ2-5, the full variable domain reads EAGVVQSPRYKIIEKKQPVAFWCNPISGHNTLYWYLQNLGQGPELLIRYENEEAVDDSQLPKDRFSAERLKGVDSTLKIQPAELGDSAVYLCASSLGEAETQYFGPGTRLLVL.

The chain combines TRBV19 with TRBJ2-2; weak D call: TRBD2 (7 bases). The CDR3 covers 13 residues. The V gene's germline CDR1 is LNHDA and CDR2 SQIVND (reference sequence). V gave up 7 bases and J gave up 7 bases, with 13 bases separating them. CDR3 sequence reads: CASNWGGNGELFF. The CDR3, as DNA: TGTGCCAGTAATTGGGGGGGCAACGGGGAGCTGTTTTTT.

The chain employs TRBV30 and TRBJ1-4; D might be TRBD1 (6 bases). V was shortened by 3 bases and J by 5 bases, with 13 bases between the two germline ends. Germline CDR1 and CDR2: GTSNPN and SVGIG (reference sequence). The CDR3 consists of 14 residues. The CDR3 DNA reads as TGTGCCTGGAGAAAAGGGGGAGGGAATGAAAAACTGTTTTTT. It is translated as CAWRKGGGNEKLFF.

This clone was seen only a few times. The chain carries TRBV6-6 and TRBJ2-5, with a weak D call TRBD2 (5 bases). From germline, CDR1 is MNHNY and CDR2 SVGAGI (reference sequence). The V and J ends lost 7 bases and 2 bases respectively, with 14 bases between them. The CDR3 runs to 14 residues. The CDR3 bases are TGTGCCAGCACCCAACTAGGCGGACAAGAGACCCAGTACTTC. It encodes CASTQLGGQETQYF.

CDR3 in DNA: TGTGCCAGAAGCGACGGACAGTTTAGCACAGATACGCAGTATTTT. Protein sequence: CARSDGQFSTDTQYF. This chain uses TRBV5-3 with TRBJ2-3; D may be TRBD1 (6 bases). TRBV5-3 counts as an open reading frame of uncertain function. V dropped 4 bases and J dropped 0 bases, with 12 bases sitting between them. The CDR3 is made up of 15 amino acids.

The chain is built from TRBV7-2 and TRBJ2-1; 9 bases are a match to TRBD2. The junction had 7 bases not matched to a gene; V was cut back by 1 base and J by 9 bases. The length of the CDR3 is 15 residues. Per the germline V gene, CDR1 is SGHTA and CDR2 is FQGNSA. The CDR3 loop reads CASSLDGLAGSEQFF. The CDR3, as DNA: TGTGCCAGCAGCTTAGATGGGCTAGCGGGGTCTGAGCAGTTCTTC.